These 24 T cell receptor beta chains share one sample of origin, sequenced in a study of HIV-infected patients and healthy controls. Each CDR3 protein gets one entry after TCRdb re-called the 5' RACE reads with MiXCR. The repertoire holds about 64,000 distinct CDR3 sequences, over 15% seen once, with 1.1% to 1.5% in the top ten. Sequenced material: CD4+ T cells from blood. The source is a human donor in good health.

This clonotype was seen at least ten times. The chain carries TRBV7-3 and TRBJ1-1; the match to TRBD1 covers 9 bases. Germline V lookup: CDR1 SGHTA, CDR2 FQGTGA. The CDR3 length is 16 residues. Unmatched junction bases numbered 3, after V lost 0 bases and J lost 1 base. The CDR3 is CASSLTGGQGNTEAFF. CDR3 bases: TGTGCCAGCAGCTTAACGGGGGGACAGGGGAACACTGAAGCTTTCTTT.

This clonotype was observed a handful of times. The chain combines TRBV24-1 with TRBJ2-7; D may be TRBD2 (8 bases). The germline V and J ends were trimmed by 4 bases and 5 bases, with 23 bases remaining between them. The CDR3 has 17 residues. CDR1 and CDR2 from the germline V gene are KGHDR and SFDVKD. The CDR3 loop reads CATSDPDRERAGDEQYF. DNA of the CDR3: TGTGCCACCAGTGACCCTGACAGGGAAAGAGCGGGGGACGAGCAGTACTTC.

This clonotype was detected ten times or more. V is TRBV5-1 and J is TRBJ1-1; 7 bases are shared with TRBD1. V shed 0 bases and J 4 bases; nucleotides not matched to a gene: 12. The CDR3 contains 17 residues. Germline CDR1 and CDR2: SGHRS and YFSETQ. The CDR3 spells CASSLVVRGGLGTEAFF. CDR3 bases: TGCGCCAGCAGCTTGGTCGTCAGGGGGGGTCTGGGCACTGAAGCTTTCTTT.

This clonotype was detected ten times or more. The rearrangement links TRBV6-6 to TRBJ1-5; D call uncertain. CDR3 length: 13 amino acids. The germline gives CDR1 MNHNY, CDR2 SVGAGI (reference sequence). V lost 7 bases and J lost 1, with 8 bases in between. In DNA form, the CDR3 reads TGTGCCAGCACCCTAGACAGCAATCAGCCCCAGCATTTT. Protein sequence: CASTLDSNQPQHF.

V gene TRBV29-1 combines with J gene TRBJ1-5; tentative D call: TRBD1 (5 bases). The CDR3 has 13 residues. Germline CDR1 and CDR2: SQVTM and ANQGSEA. V gave up 5 bases and J gave up 9 bases, with 17 bases separating them. CDR3 protein: CSVSDTNGGPQHF. In nucleotides, the CDR3 is TGCAGCGTTTCGGACACAAACGGCGGGCCCCAGCATTTT. The complete variable domain, with remaining parts taken from reference TRBV29-1 and TRBJ1-5, reads SAVISQKPSRDICQRGTSLTIQCQVDSQVTMMFWYRQQPGQSLTLIATANQGSEATYESGFVIDKFPISRPNLTFSTLTVSNMSPEDSSIYLCSVSDTNGGPQHFGDGTRLSIL.

The table lists this clonotype with many counts. V and J are TRBV6-1 and TRBJ1-4, with TRBD1 matching 7 bases. There are 15 residues in the CDR3. CDR1 MNHNS and CDR2 SASEGT come from the germline V gene. V was pared by 2 bases and J by 6 bases, with 6 bases of the junction left unmatched. For the CDR3, the DNA is TGTGCCAGCAGTGAATTGACAGGGTCTTATGAAAAACTGTTTTTT. Amino acid sequence: CASSELTGSYEKLFF.

This clonotype appeared many times. CDR3 sequence (DNA): TGCGCCAGCAGCCAAGATGAGAACAGGGGGCCTAGAGCTTTCTTT. Its protein product is CASSQDENRGPRAFF. The chain uses TRBV4-3 and TRBJ1-1; TRBD1 agrees at 9 bases. Germline V gene lookup returns CDR1 LGHNA and CDR2 YSLEER. The CDR3 totals 15 residues. V lost 0 bases and J lost 10; bases outside the gene matches: 9.

This clonotype was observed a handful of times. The chain uses TRBV29-1 and TRBJ2-5; the D gene is possibly TRBD2 (5 bases). CDR1 SQVTM and CDR2 ANQGSEA come from the germline V gene. The CDR3 has 15 amino acids. Trimming pared 6 bases from V and 2 bases from J, leaving 19 bases between. The CDR3 here is CSVADDSGSQETQYF. CDR3 bases: TGCAGCGTGGCCGACGATTCGGGAAGTCAAGAGACCCAGTACTTC. Based on the CDR3 plus reference TRBV29-1 and TRBJ2-5, the full variable domain is SAVISQKPSRDICQRGTSLTIQCQVDSQVTMMFWYRQQPGQSLTLIATANQGSEATYESGFVIDKFPISRPNLTFSTLTVSNMSPEDSSIYLCSVADDSGSQETQYFGPGTRLLVL.

The rearrangement joins TRBV29-1 to TRBJ2-2, with 7 bases that match TRBD2. J was trimmed by 3 bases and V by 5 bases; bases with no gene match: 6. The CDR3 has 14 amino acids. CDR1 is SQVTM, CDR2 ANQGSEA, per germline. The CDR3 bases are TGCAGCGTTAATAGCGGGTCGGACACCGGGGAGCTGTTTTTT. As protein: CSVNSGSDTGELFF.

This clonotype was seen a single time. The chain recombines TRBV24-1 with TRBJ1-2; D gene uncertain. The CDR3 spans 14 residues. With 4 bases removed from V and 1 base from J, the gap between germline ends came to 9 bases. The V gene's germline CDR1 is KGHDR and CDR2 SFDVKD. The CDR3 DNA is TGTGCCACCAGTGAGGCAGACCTTAACTATGGCTACACCTTC. This codes for CATSEADLNYGYTF.

J is TRBJ2-3 and V is TRBV7-9; D is perhaps TRBD1 (6 bases). Germline CDR1 is SEHNR and CDR2 is FQNEAQ (reference sequence). The V gene lost 5 bases and the J gene lost 0 bases, with 12 bases spanning the gap. This CDR3 spans 15 amino acids. The CDR3, as DNA: TGTGCCAGCAGCATTCCCAGGGGAAGCACAGATACGCAGTATTTT. It specifies CASSIPRGSTDTQYF.

This clonotype ranks as medium-sized. The DNA for the CDR3 is TGTGCCAGCAGCCAAGCCAGTTCCTATGGCTACACCTTC. It encodes CASSQASSYGYTF. This sequence joins TRBV14 and TRBJ1-2, with D uncertain. This CDR3 region has 13 residues. The V end lost 1 base, the J end lost 4 bases, and 7 bases lay between the germline ends. The germline V gene has CDR1 SGHDN and CDR2 FVKESK.

This clonotype was counted ten times or more. The chain links TRBV6-5 to TRBJ1-1; D ambiguous. This CDR3 comprises 15 residues. Germline CDR1 reads MNHEY; CDR2 reads SVGAGI. V dropped 2 bases and J dropped 3 bases, with 13 bases sitting between them. The CDR3: CASSYADRLDTEAFF. The CDR3 DNA reads as TGTGCCAGCAGTTACGCGGATCGGCTGGACACTGAAGCTTTCTTT.

The chain couples TRBV7-9 to TRBJ2-2, with 8 bases that match TRBD1. Per the germline V gene, CDR1 is SEHNR and CDR2 is FQNEAQ (reference sequence). Trimming at V came to 5 bases and at J to 4 bases, leaving 12 bases not matched to a gene. This CDR3 is built from 17 residues. CDR3 protein: CASSTVPGGGGTGELFF. CDR3 nucleotides: TGTGCCAGCAGCACCGTGCCAGGGGGCGGCGGCACCGGGGAGCTGTTTTTT.

This clonotype was detected ten times or more. This chain links TRBV12-3 or TRBV12-4 with TRBJ1-1; D gene ambiguous. The germline V and J ends were trimmed by 6 bases and 9 bases, with 11 bases remaining between them. The CDR3 has 11 residues. CDR3 DNA sequence: TGTGCCAGCAGCTATACAAGGCAAGCTTTCTTT. This translates into CASSYTRQAFF.

This clonotype was observed a handful of times. V and J are TRBV18 and TRBJ2-5; D may be TRBD1 (5 bases). CDR1 KGHSH and CDR2 LQKENI come from the germline V gene. The CDR3 extends over 14 amino acids. V lost 2 bases and J 2 bases, leaving 9 bases between the germline ends. The CDR3 DNA is TGTGCCAGCTCACCAATAGGGGTTCAAGAGACCCAGTACTTC. This translates into CASSPIGVQETQYF.

This clonotype was detected ten times or more. This chain links TRBV21-1 with TRBJ2-3; TRBD1, the table's D call, lacks a check against the DNA. TRBV21-1 is flagged as a pseudogene. CDR3 size: 16 residues. CDR3 coding DNA: TGTGCCAGCAGCAAAGCGCTGGGGGGGGGCACAGATACGCAGTATTTT. Translation: CASSKALGGGTDTQYF.

This clonotype was counted many times. The chain employs TRBV4-3 and TRBJ1-2; D gene uncertain. V lost 0 bases and J 4 bases, leaving 12 bases between the germline ends. The CDR3 runs 15 residues. CDR1 is LGHNA and CDR2 is YSLEER in the germline V gene. CDR3 loop: CASSQDYPSPYGYTF. In nucleotides, the CDR3 is TGCGCCAGCAGCCAAGATTACCCGAGCCCCTATGGCTACACCTTC.

The sample holds a few counts of this clonotype. The gene calls are TRBV19 and TRBJ1-3; 10 nucleotides align to TRBD1. Germline loops: CDR1 LNHDA, CDR2 SQIVND (reference sequence). This CDR3 contains 17 residues. Trimming took 4 bases from V and 0 from J; bases not matched to a gene: 6. The chain's CDR3 is CASSNDRGLGSGNTIYF. The CDR3 DNA reads TGTGCCAGTAGTAATGACAGGGGGCTCGGCTCTGGAAACACCATATATTTT.

This clonotype was detected a few times. The CDR3 sequence: CASSRGVMDEQYF. In DNA, the CDR3 is TGTGCCAGCAGCCGGGGTGTCATGGACGAGCAGTACTTC. The chain links TRBV9 to TRBJ2-7; D is possibly TRBD2 (5 bases). The V gene's germline CDR1 is SGDLS and CDR2 YYNGEE. V was clipped by 4 bases and J by 5 bases, with 13 bases between them. The CDR3 runs to 13 residues.

The chain carries TRBV10-3 and TRBJ1-6; D unclear. The CDR3 spans 13 residues. With 2 bases removed from V and 6 bases from J, the gap between germline ends came to 5 bases. CDR1 is ENHRY and CDR2 is SYGVKD in the germline V gene. In nucleotides, the CDR3 is TGTGCCATCAGTGAGGACGTTAATTCACCCCTCCACTTT. It yields the protein CAISEDVNSPLHF.

This chain connects TRBV5-5 to TRBJ2-7; D not certain. CDR1 is SGHKS, CDR2 YYEKEE, per germline (reference sequence). This CDR3 comprises 15 residues. Trimming took off 0 bases at V and 0 bases at J, with 10 bases between the two ends. This CDR3 is CASSLVSRSSYEQYF. The DNA for the CDR3 is TGTGCCAGCAGCTTGGTATCGAGGAGCTCCTACGAGCAGTACTTC. Full variable domain (rest looked up from reference TRBV5-5 and TRBJ2-7): DAGVTQSPTHLIKTRGQQVTLRCSPISGHKSVSWYQQVLGQGPQFIFQYYEKEERGRGNFPDRFSARQFPNYSSELNVNALLLGDSALYLCASSLVSRSSYEQYFGPGTRLTVT.

V usage is TRBV19 and J usage is TRBJ2-1; unclear D gene. Trimming cost V 7 bases and J 6 bases, with 13 bases left between them. This CDR3 has 13 amino acids. Germline V gene sequence: CDR1 LNHDA, CDR2 SQIVND (reference sequence). The CDR3 DNA reads TGTGCCAGTACCATCCCGGGTCTCAATGAGCAGTTCTTC. This codes for CASTIPGLNEQFF.

This clonotype was detected a few times. The chain has TRBV12-3 or TRBV12-4 and TRBJ2-3, with no clear D. The CDR3 spans 13 residues. Trimming removed 3 bases at V and 2 bases at J, with 6 bases between. The CDR3 loop reads CASSLTFTDTQYF. The CDR3 DNA reads as TGTGCCAGCAGTTTGACCTTCACAGATACGCAGTATTTT.